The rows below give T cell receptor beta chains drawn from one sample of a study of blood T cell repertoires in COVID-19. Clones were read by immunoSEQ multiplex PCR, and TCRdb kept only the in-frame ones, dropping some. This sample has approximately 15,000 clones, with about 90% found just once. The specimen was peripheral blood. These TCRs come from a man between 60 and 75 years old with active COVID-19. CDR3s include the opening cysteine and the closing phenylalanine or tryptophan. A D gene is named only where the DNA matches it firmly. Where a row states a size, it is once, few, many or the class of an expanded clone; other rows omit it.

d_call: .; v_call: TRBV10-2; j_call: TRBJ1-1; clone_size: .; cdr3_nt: TGCGCCAGCAGTGAAGACTCCGGGAGGTACACTGAAGCTTTCTTT; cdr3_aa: CASSEDSGRYTEAFF
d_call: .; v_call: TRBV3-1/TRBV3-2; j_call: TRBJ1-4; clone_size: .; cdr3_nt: TGTGCCAGCAGCCATACAGGGAATACTAATGAAAAACTGTTTTTT; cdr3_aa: CASSHTGNTNEKLFF
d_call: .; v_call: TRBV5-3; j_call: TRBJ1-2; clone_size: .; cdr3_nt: TGTGCCAGAAGCTGTACAGGGTTTGATGGCTACACCTTC; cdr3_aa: CARSCTGFDGYTF
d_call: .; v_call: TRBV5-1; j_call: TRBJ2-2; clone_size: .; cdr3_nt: TGCGCCAGCAGGCCGGGACAAGGGCCTCCCGGGGAGCTGTTTTTT; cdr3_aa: CASRPGQGPPGELFF
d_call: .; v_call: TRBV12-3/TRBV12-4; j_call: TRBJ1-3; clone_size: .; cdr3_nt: TGTGCCAGCACCCTTACAGGTGGAAACACCATATATTTT; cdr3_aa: CASTLTGGNTIYF
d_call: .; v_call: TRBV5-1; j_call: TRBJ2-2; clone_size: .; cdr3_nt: TGCGCCAGCCTAGACAGTATGGCCGGGGAGCTGTTTTTT; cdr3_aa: CASLDSMAGELFF
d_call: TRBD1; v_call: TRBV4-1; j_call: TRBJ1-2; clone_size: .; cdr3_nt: TGCGCCAGCAGCCAAGATCAGGGGGTTGAGTATGGCTACACCTTC; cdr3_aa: CASSQDQGVEYGYTF
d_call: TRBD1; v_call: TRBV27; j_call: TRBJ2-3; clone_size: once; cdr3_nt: TGTGCCAGCAGTCGACAGGGGACAGATACGCAGTATTTT; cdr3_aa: CASSRQGTDTQYF
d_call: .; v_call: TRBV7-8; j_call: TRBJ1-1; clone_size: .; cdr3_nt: TGTGCCAGCAGCTTAGTTACAGGAGGGACTGAAGCTTTCTTT; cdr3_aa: CASSLVTGGTEAFF
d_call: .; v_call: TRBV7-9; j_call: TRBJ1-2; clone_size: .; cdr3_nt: TGTGCCAGCAGCCCCCCCGCGGCGCATGCTAACTATGGCTACACCTTC; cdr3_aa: CASSPPAAHANYGYTF
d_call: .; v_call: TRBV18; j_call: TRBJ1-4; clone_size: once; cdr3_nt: TGTGCCAGCTCACGTGCAGGGGCGCCGGGTGAAAAACTGTTTTTT; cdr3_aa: CASSRAGAPGEKLFF
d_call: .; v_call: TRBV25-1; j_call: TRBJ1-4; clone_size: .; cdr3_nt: TGTGCCACCCGCCTACAGGGCTCGGGTGAAAAACTGTTTTTT; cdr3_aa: CATRLQGSGEKLFF
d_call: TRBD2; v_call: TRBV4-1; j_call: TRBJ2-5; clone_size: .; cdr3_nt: TGCGCCAGCAGCCAAGGCGTAGCGGGGGGGCATGGAGAGACCCAGTACTTC; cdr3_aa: CASSQGVAGGHGETQYF
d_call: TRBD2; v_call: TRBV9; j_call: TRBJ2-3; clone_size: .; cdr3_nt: TGTGCCAGCAGCGCCAGGGGCGGGGGGGCTGGAGTTACAGATACGCAGTATTTT; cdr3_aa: CASSARGGGAGVTDTQYF
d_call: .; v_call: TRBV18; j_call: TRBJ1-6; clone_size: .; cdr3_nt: TGTGCCAGCTCACCACCGTGGGGCGATAATTCACCCCTCCACTTT; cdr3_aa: CASSPPWGDNSPLHF
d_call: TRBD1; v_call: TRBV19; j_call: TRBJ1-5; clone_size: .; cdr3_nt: TGTGCCAGTAGTAGGGGACAGGGGAACAATCAGCCCCAGCATTTT; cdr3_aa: CASSRGQGNNQPQHF
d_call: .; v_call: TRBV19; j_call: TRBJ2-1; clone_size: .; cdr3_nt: TGTGCCAGTAGCCTGGGTTTCGGCGGGTACAATGAGCAGTTCTTC; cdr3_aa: CASSLGFGGYNEQFF
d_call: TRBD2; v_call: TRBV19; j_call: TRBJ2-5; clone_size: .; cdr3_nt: TGTGCCAGTAGTATACGGCGGGGGGGTCCCCAAGAGACCCAGTACTTC; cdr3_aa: CASSIRRGGPQETQYF
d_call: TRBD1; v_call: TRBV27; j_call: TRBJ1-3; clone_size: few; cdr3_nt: TGTGCCAGCAGTTTATCAGGGGGCAGAAACACCATATATTTT; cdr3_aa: CASSLSGGRNTIYF
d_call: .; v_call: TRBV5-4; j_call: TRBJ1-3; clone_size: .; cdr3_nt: TGTGCCAGCAGCCCCCTCCCTAAGGGAGCAGGAAACACCATATATTTT; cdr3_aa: CASSPLPKGAGNTIYF
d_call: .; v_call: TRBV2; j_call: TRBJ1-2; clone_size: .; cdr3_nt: TGTGCCAGCAGGGTTACCGGGACAAACAGTGGCTACACCTTC; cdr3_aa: CASRVTGTNSGYTF
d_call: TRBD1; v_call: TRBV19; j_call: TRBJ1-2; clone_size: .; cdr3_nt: TGTGCCAGTACTCCAAGCCGACAGGGACATGGCTACACCTTC; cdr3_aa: CASTPSRQGHGYTF
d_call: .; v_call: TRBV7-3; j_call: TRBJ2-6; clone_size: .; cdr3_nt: TGTGCCAGCAGCTTACATCCGGGGATCGGGGCCAACGTCCTGACTTTC; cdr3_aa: CASSLHPGIGANVLTF
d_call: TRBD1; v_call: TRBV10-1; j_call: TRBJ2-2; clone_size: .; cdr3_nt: TGCGCCAGTTCAGACAGGGGGTTGGCCGGGGAGCTGTTTTTT; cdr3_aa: CASSDRGLAGELFF
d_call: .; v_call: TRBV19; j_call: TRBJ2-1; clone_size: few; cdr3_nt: TGTGCCAGTAGTATAGGGGGCAGCTACAATGAGCAGTTCTTC; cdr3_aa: CASSIGGSYNEQFF